This T cell receptor beta chain was sequenced for a study of shared clonotypes between healthy human individuals. The study, taken as a whole, reports: The researchers took only blood, and tissue repertoires probably look different. Naive CD4 clonotype sharing across several donors was 4% to 5.5%.

Germline V gene lookup returns CDR1 SGHRS and CDR2 YFSETQ. V was pared by 4 bases and J by 4 bases, with 6 bases of the junction left unmatched. The CDR3 has 14 amino acids. Deep-level settings were used for running the assay. Here immunoSEQ multiplex PCR was the method, and the copy in TCRdb shows in-frame clones only, minus some. The profile shows about 2.1 million clones, approximately 94% of them singletons. CD45RO-negative, CCR7-positively selected cells formed the naive CD8 fraction, excluding terminally differentiated effector memory CD45RA+ cells. Regarding this clone: Its target is unknown.

This receptor was identified in a man aged 18 to 30 in good health. Some clones in this sample may be carry-over from other donors' samples. The rearrangement joins TRBV5-1 to TRBJ2-7, with 9 nucleotides matching TRBD1. The sequenced material came from naive CD8+ T cells from PBMCs. CDR3 sequence: CASSTTDRGYEQYF. The CDR3 DNA sequence: TGCGCCAGCAGCACTACGGACAGGGGTTACGAGCAGTACTTC.